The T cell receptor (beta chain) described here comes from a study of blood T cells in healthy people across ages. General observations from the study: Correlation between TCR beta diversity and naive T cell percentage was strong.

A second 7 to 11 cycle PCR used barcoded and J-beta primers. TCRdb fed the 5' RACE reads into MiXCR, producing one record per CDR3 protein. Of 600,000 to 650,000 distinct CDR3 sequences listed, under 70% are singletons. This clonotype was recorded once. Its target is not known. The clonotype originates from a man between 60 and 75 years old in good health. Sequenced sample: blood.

This chain's CDR3 is CASSDLDRSGSYGKGAFF. In DNA, the CDR3 is TGTGCCAGCAGTGATCTTGATAGGTCAGGGTCGTATGGTAAGGGAGCTTTCTTT. The chain couples TRBV2 to TRBJ1-1; D is possibly TRBD1 (5 bases). The ends were cut back, 3 bases at V and 10 bases at J, with 30 bases in the middle. Looked up from germline, CDR1 is SNHLY and CDR2 is FYNNEI. The CDR3 extends over 18 amino acids. The complete variable domain, with remaining parts taken from reference TRBV2 and TRBJ1-1, reads EPEVTQTPSHQVTQMGQEVILRCVPISNHLYFYWYRQILGQKVEFLVSFYNNEISEKSEIFDDQFSVERPDGSNFTLKIRSTKLEDSAMYFCASSDLDRSGSYGKGAFFGQGTRLTVV.